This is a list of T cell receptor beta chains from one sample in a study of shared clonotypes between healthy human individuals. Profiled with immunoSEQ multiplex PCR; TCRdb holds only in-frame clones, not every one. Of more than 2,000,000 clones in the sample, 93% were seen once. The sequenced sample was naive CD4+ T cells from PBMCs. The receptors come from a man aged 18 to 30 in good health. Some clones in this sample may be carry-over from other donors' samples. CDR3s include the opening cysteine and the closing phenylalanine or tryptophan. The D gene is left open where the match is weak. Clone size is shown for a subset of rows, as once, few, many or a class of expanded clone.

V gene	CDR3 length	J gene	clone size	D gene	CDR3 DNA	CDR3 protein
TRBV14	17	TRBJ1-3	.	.	TGTGCCAGCAGCCCCCAGGGAGGGGGTGAATCCGGAAACACCATATATTTT	CASSPQGGGESGNTIYF
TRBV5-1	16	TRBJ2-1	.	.	TGCGCCAGCAGCTCCTACAGGTATCCCTCCTACAATGAGCAGTTCTTC	CASSSYRYPSYNEQFF
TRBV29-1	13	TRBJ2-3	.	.	TGCAGCGTTGACGCCCCGCTTGGGGATACGCAGTATTTT	CSVDAPLGDTQYF
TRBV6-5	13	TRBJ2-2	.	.	TGTGCCAGCAGTTACCCCTGGGCCGGGGAGCTGTTTTTT	CASSYPWAGELFF
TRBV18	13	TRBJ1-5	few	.	TGTGCCAGCTCCCCAGCAGGTGATCAGCCCCAGCATTTT	CASSPAGDQPQHF
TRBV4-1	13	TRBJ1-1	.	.	TGCGCCAGCAGCCCGCCGGTAGGCACTGAAGCTTTCTTT	CASSPPVGTEAFF
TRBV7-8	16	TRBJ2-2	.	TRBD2	TGTGCCAGCAGCCTTGGGACTAGCGGGAACACCGGGGAGCTGTTTTTT	CASSLGTSGNTGELFF
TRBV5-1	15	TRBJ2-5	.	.	TGCGCCAGCAGCTTACAGAGCGGGTCCCAAGAGACCCAGTACTTC	CASSLQSGSQETQYF
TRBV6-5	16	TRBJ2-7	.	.	TGTGCCAGCAGTTACTCGATGTCGGTCGGACGGTTCGAGCAGTACTTC	CASSYSMSVGRFEQYF
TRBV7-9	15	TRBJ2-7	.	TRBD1	TGTGCCAGCAGCTTATGGGACAGGGAAATCCACGAGCAGTACTTC	CASSLWDREIHEQYF
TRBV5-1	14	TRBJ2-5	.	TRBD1	TGCGCCAGTTCCCAGACAGGGGGCCAAGAGACCCAGTACTTC	CASSQTGGQETQYF
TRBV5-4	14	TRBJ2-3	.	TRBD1	TGTGCCAGCAGCACCGGGACAGGAGCCGATACGCAGTATTTT	CASSTGTGADTQYF
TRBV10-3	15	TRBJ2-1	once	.	TGTGCCATCAGTGAACCCCCTAGCAGCTACAATGAGCAGTTCTTC	CAISEPPSSYNEQFF
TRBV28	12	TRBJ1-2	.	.	TGTGCCAGCAGTGCTGCCCGCCATGGCTACACCTTC	CASSAARHGYTF
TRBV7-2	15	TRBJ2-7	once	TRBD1	TGTGCCAGCAGCGTTGACAGGGGAACCTTCTACGAGCAGTACTTC	CASSVDRGTFYEQYF
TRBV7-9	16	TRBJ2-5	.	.	TGTGCCAGCAGCTTTCCGGGTGGTAGTACGATGCAGACCCAGTACTTC	CASSFPGGSTMQTQYF
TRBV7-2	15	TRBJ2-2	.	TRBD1	TGTGCCAGCAGCTCCCTGACAGGGGCCACCGGGGAGCTGTTTTTT	CASSSLTGATGELFF
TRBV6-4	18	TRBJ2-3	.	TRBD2	TGTGCCAGCAGTGAAGGCTTCTTGGGGGAGGGCCGGGTAGATACGCAGTATTTT	CASSEGFLGEGRVDTQYF
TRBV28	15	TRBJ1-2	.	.	TGTGCCAGCAGTTTCCCGGGTCGGGCGAACTATGGCTACACCTTC	CASSFPGRANYGYTF
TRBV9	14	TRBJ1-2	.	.	TGTGCCAGCAGCCCGCAGATGGCTAACTATGGCTACACCTTC	CASSPQMANYGYTF
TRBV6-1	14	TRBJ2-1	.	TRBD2	TGTGCCAGCAGTGCAGCGGGAGGTTCGAATGAGCAGTTCTTC	CASSAAGGSNEQFF
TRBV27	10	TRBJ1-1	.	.	TGTGCCAGCACGAATGATGAAGCTTTCTTT	CASTNDEAFF
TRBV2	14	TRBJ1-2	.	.	TGTGCCAGCAGAATGAGAGAAGCTAACTATGGCTACACCTTC	CASRMREANYGYTF
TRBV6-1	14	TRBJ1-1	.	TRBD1	TGTGCCAGCAGTGCTACAGGGGCATTGACTGAAGCTTTCTTT	CASSATGALTEAFF
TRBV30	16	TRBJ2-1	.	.	TGTGCCTGGAGGCCTTTGGGGGCGAGCTCCTACAATGAGCAGTTCTTC	CAWRPLGASSYNEQFF
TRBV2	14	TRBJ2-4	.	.	TGTGCCAGCAGTGAATTTGGAGGGGATTACATTCAGTACTTC	CASSEFGGDYIQYF
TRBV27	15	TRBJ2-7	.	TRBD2	TGTGCCAGCAGTTTATGGGCGGGAGGGTCCTACGAGCAGTACTTC	CASSLWAGGSYEQYF
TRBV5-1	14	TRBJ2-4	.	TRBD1	TGCGCCAGCAGCCTTGGGACAGGGAGGGACATTCAGTACTTC	CASSLGTGRDIQYF
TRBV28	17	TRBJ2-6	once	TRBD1	TGTGCCAGCAGTTTCTGGACAGGGGGCCGTGGGGCCAACGTCCTGACTTTC	CASSFWTGGRGANVLTF
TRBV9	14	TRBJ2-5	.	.	TGTGCCAGCAGCGTAGTCAGCGGAGGAGGGACCCAGTACTTC	CASSVVSGGGTQYF
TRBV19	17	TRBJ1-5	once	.	TGTGCCAGTAGTGCATCCAGGGGCATTTATAGCAATCAGCCCCAGCATTTT	CASSASRGIYSNQPQHF
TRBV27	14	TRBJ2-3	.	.	TGTGCCAGCAGTTTTCGGGAGAGGACAGATACGCAGTATTTT	CASSFRERTDTQYF
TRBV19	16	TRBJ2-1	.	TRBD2	TGTGCCAGTAGTACCCACTCTAGCGGGAGGATGAATGAGCAGTTCTTC	CASSTHSSGRMNEQFF
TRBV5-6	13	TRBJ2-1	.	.	TGTGCCAGCAGCTTGAAGGGGGGTTATGAGCAGTTCTTC	CASSLKGGYEQFF
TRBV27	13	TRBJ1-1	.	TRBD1	TGTGCCAGCAGTCAGGGGGCGGGCACTGAAGCTTTCTTT	CASSQGAGTEAFF
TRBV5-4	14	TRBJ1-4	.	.	TGTGCCAGCAGCCCGACAGCGGCTAATGAAAAACTGTTTTTT	CASSPTAANEKLFF
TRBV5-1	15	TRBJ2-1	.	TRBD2	TGCGCCAGCAGCTTCCATTTAGCGGGGGAGAATGAGCAGTTCTTC	CASSFHLAGENEQFF
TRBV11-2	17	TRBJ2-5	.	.	.	CASSFHFGTSGQETQYF